The 17 T cell receptor beta chains reported below all come from one sample, sequenced in a study of blood T cell repertoires in COVID-19. Only in-frame clones appear in the TCRdb table, and some are missing; sequencing was by immunoSEQ multiplex PCR. The sample comprises roughly 56,000 clones, 89% of which are singletons, and 20% to 25% rests with the top ten. Sequenced material: peripheral blood. The receptors were sampled from a human donor in a cohort sampled during active COVID-19.

This clone appeared a few times. The V and J genes are TRBV7-9 and TRBJ2-2; maybe TRBD1 (6 bases). The CDR3 extends over 15 amino acids. Germline V lookup: CDR1 SEHNR, CDR2 FQNEAQ (reference sequence). Trimming stripped 4 bases from V and 4 bases from J, with 13 bases between. CDR3 coding DNA: TGTGCCAGCAGCTCCGACAGGTCCGGCACCGGGGAGCTGTTTTTT. It codes for CASSSDRSGTGELFF.

The chain's CDR3 is CASSQDRNEQFF. CDR3 nucleotide sequence: TGTGCCAGCAGCCAAGATCGTAATGAGCAGTTCTTC. This sequence joins TRBV3-1 (or the pseudogene TRBV3-2) and TRBJ2-1; D gene uncertain. V dropped 0 bases and J dropped 7 bases, with 4 bases sitting between them. The CDR3 runs to 12 residues. Germline values: CDR1 LGHDT, CDR2 YNNKEL (reference sequence).

The CDR3 region is CASSIEAASYEQYF. CDR3 coding DNA: TGCGCCAGCAGCATCGAGGCAGCTTCCTACGAGCAGTACTTC. The genes are TRBV5-1 and TRBJ2-7; D is undetermined. Looked up from germline, CDR1 is SGHRS and CDR2 is YFSETQ. The CDR3 totals 14 residues. Trimming shortened V by 4 bases and J by 1 base, and 12 bases separated the two germline ends.

This chain connects TRBV7-9 to TRBJ2-7, with a weak D call TRBD1 (5 bases). CDR1 is SEHNR, CDR2 FQNEAQ, per germline (reference sequence). The V and J ends lost 4 bases and 0 bases respectively, with 13 bases between them. The CDR3 consists of 15 residues. CDR3 amino acids: CASSSPEQGSYEQYF. CDR3 nucleotides: TGTGCCAGCAGCTCCCCAGAGCAGGGCTCCTACGAGCAGTACTTC.

The chain joins TRBV5-3 to TRBJ1-2, with TRBD1 matching 8 bases. TRBV5-3 is given ORF status, its function remaining uncertain. Trimming removed 2 bases from V and 8 bases from J; junction bases left unmatched: 14. The CDR3 length is 16 residues. The CDR3, as DNA: TGTGCCAGAAGCTTTCGGGGGACAGGCCAGGTGCGGGGCTACACCTTC. This sequence encodes CARSFRGTGQVRGYTF.

This chain links TRBV14 with TRBJ1-6, with D perhaps TRBD1 (5 bases). CDR1 and CDR2 from the germline V gene are SGHDN and FVKESK. The CDR3 sequence is 14 residues long. V lost 2 bases and J lost 9, with 11 bases in between. The chain's CDR3 is CASSQLGGSSPLHF. The CDR3 nucleotides read TGTGCCAGCAGCCAATTGGGGGGGTCTTCACCCCTCCACTTT.

The chain employs TRBV10-3 and TRBJ2-7, with 7 bases identical to TRBD1. The CDR3 extends over 14 amino acids. V lost 4 bases and J lost 3; bases outside the gene matches: 6. Germline V gives CDR1 ENHRY, CDR2 SYGVKD. The CDR3 nucleotides read TGTGCCATCAGTGCCCGACAGGGAGACTACGAGCAGTACTTC. Translation: CAISARQGDYEQYF.

The chain employs TRBV3-1 (or the pseudogene TRBV3-2) and TRBJ1-2, with TRBD1 as a possible D gene (5 bases). This CDR3 spans 16 amino acids. Trimming shortened V by 1 base and J by 4 bases, and 16 bases separated the two germline ends. The germline V gene has CDR1 LGHDT and CDR2 YNNKEL (reference sequence). CDR3 nucleotides: TGTGCCAGCAGCCAAGGTTTTGCCAGGGAGGGCTATGGCTACACCTTC. Its translation: CASSQGFAREGYGYTF.

The rearrangement links TRBV20-1 to TRBJ2-5; D ambiguous. Trimming took off 4 bases at V and 5 bases at J, with 8 bases between the two ends. The CDR3 is made up of 11 amino acids. Per the germline V gene, CDR1 is DFQATT and CDR2 is SNEGSKA (reference sequence). The CDR3 bases are TGCAGTGCTACCCTCAGGGAGACCCAGTACTTC. It codes for CSATLRETQYF.

This clone was recorded once. This rearrangement joins TRBV18 to TRBJ2-1, with D tentatively TRBD1 (6 bases). Deletions cut 1 base from V and 3 bases from J, with 13 bases between. The CDR3 length is 16 residues. CDR1 KGHSH and CDR2 LQKENI come from the germline V gene. CDR3 DNA sequence: TGTGCCAGCTCACCACAACAGGGTACGGTCTACAATGAGCAGTTCTTC. It encodes CASSPQQGTVYNEQFF. The variable domain in full, with the rest retrieved from reference TRBV18 and TRBJ2-1, is NAGVMQNPRHLVRRRGQEARLRCSPMKGHSHVYWYRQLPEEGLKFMVYLQKENIIDESGMPKERFSAEFPKEGPSILRIQQVVRGDSAAYFCASSPQQGTVYNEQFFGPGTRLTVL.

This clone was observed a single time. V and J are TRBV5-6 and TRBJ1-5; TRBD1 is a possible D gene (5 bases). Trimming stripped 4 bases from V and 2 bases from J, with 16 bases between. This CDR3 region has 16 residues. CDR1 is SGHDT, CDR2 YYEEEE, per germline. The CDR3 DNA reads as TGTGCCAGCAGCCCCAGTCCCTTAGGGGGCAATCAGCCCCAGCATTTT. Protein product: CASSPSPLGGNQPQHF.

The rearrangement joins TRBV18 to TRBJ2-7; maybe TRBD1 (6 bases). The germline V and J ends were trimmed by 3 bases and 0 bases, with 12 bases remaining between them. The germline gives CDR1 KGHSH, CDR2 LQKENI. The CDR3 spans 15 residues. This chain's CDR3 is CASSPGTTGSYEQYF. CDR3 nucleotide sequence: TGTGCCAGCTCACCGGGGACAACCGGCTCCTACGAGCAGTACTTC.

This chain connects TRBV11-3 to TRBJ2-2; possibly TRBD2 for D (5 bases). The germline CDR1 and CDR2 sequences are SGHNT and YENEEA. The V end was cut by 4 bases, the J end by 5 bases, with 17 bases between. This CDR3 has 16 residues. CDR3 protein: CASSSSRGHETGELFF. CDR3 sequence (DNA): TGTGCCAGCAGCTCTTCCCGGGGTCATGAAACCGGGGAGCTGTTTTTT.

This clone came up once. The J gene is TRBJ1-4, the V gene TRBV9, with D hard to call. The CDR3 has 14 residues. Per germline, CDR1 SGDLS and CDR2 YYNGEE. Trimming left V 1 base short and J 0 bases short, with 4 bases between. DNA for the CDR3: TGTGCCAGCAGCGTAACAGCAACTAATGAAAAACTGTTTTTT. This translates into CASSVTATNEKLFF. Supplemented by reference TRBV9 and TRBJ1-4, the full variable domain reads DSGVTQTPKHLITATGQRVTLRCSPRSGDLSVYWYQQSLDQGLQFLIQYYNGEERAKGNILERFSAQQFPDLHSELNLSSLELGDSALYFCASSVTATNEKLFFGSGTQLSVL.

This rearrangement joins TRBV7-2 to TRBJ2-5; 9 bases align to TRBD2. Germline V gene lookup returns CDR1 SGHTA and CDR2 FQGNSA. The V and J ends lost 3 bases and 2 bases, in that order; junction bases with no gene match: 1. The CDR3 has 14 residues. CDR3 sequence (DNA): TGTGCCAGCAGCTTGCTAGCGGGACAAGAGACCCAGTACTTC. Protein sequence: CASSLLAGQETQYF.

This clone showed up just once. This chain uses TRBV3-1 (or the pseudogene TRBV3-2) with TRBJ2-5; D is uncertain. CDR1 and CDR2 (germline): LGHDT, YNNKEL (reference sequence). There are 14 residues in the CDR3. V was pared by 2 bases and J by 0 bases, with 7 bases between. Here the CDR3 reads CASSQSTNQETQYF. The DNA of the CDR3 is TGTGCCAGCAGCCAAAGTACTAACCAAGAGACCCAGTACTTC.

The chain uses TRBV19 and TRBJ2-7, with 7 bases lining up with TRBD1. V was clipped by 1 base and J by 2 bases; unmatched bases: 5. Germline CDR1 LNHDA, CDR2 SQIVND (reference sequence). This CDR3 spans 15 amino acids. The CDR3 sequence: CASSIVQGEAYEQYF. The CDR3 region has the DNA TGTGCCAGTAGTATAGTTCAGGGGGAAGCCTACGAGCAGTACTTC.